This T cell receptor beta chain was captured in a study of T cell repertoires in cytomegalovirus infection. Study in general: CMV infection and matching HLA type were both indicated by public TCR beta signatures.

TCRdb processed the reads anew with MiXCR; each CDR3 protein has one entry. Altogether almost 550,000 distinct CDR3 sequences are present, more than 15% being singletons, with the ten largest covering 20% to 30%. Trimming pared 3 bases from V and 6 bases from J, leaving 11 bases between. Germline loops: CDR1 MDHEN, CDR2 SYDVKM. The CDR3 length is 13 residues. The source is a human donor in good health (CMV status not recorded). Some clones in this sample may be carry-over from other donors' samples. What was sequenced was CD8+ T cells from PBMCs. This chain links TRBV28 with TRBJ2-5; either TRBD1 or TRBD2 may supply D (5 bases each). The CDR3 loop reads CASSLGVEKTQYF. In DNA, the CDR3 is TGTGCCAGCAGTTTGGGGGTCGAGAAGACCCAGTACTTC.